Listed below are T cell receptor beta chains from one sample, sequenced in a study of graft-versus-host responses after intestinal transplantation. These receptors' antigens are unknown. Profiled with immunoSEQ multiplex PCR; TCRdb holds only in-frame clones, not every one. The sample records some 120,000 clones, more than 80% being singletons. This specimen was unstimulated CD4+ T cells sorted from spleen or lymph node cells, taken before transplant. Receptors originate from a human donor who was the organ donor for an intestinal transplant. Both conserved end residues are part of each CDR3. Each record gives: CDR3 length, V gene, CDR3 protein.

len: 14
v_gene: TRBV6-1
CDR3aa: CASSSTSAQETQYF

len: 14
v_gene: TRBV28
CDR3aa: CASRAQGVDYGYTF

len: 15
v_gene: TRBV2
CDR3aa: CASRAKRGGPYEQYF

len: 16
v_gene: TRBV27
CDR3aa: CASSPYDRFGDTEAFF

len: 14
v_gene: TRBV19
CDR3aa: CASSSQGSGQPQHF

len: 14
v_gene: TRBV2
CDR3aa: CASSEPGARHLDTF

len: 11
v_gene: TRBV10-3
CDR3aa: CAISGYGVAFF

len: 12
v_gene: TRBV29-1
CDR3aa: CSVEDSTDTQYF

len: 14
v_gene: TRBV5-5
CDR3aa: CASSLSGRGEKLFF

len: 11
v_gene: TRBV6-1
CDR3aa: CAGVGNYEQYF

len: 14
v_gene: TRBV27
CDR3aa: CASGLAGVYNEQFF

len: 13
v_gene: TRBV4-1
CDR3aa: CASSQAYREKLFF

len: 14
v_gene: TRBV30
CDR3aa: CAWQSRRVPTEAFF

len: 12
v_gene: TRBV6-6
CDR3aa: CASSPQGGELFF

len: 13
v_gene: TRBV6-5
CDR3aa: CASSYEVDYGYTF

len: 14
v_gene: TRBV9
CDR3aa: CASSPSQVGDTQYF

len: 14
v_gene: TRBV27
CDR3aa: CASSFRRGRYGYTF

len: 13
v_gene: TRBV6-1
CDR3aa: CASSRTGSHEQYF

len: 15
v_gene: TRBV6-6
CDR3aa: CASSYFTKTGNEQYF

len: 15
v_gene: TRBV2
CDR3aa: CTSRSRAGGSTEQFF

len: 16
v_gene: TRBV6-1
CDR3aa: CASSEAGRVLKYEQYF

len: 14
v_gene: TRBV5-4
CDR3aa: CASSPRGGHYGYTF

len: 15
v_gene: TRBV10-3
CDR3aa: CAISGAGSSGNTIYF